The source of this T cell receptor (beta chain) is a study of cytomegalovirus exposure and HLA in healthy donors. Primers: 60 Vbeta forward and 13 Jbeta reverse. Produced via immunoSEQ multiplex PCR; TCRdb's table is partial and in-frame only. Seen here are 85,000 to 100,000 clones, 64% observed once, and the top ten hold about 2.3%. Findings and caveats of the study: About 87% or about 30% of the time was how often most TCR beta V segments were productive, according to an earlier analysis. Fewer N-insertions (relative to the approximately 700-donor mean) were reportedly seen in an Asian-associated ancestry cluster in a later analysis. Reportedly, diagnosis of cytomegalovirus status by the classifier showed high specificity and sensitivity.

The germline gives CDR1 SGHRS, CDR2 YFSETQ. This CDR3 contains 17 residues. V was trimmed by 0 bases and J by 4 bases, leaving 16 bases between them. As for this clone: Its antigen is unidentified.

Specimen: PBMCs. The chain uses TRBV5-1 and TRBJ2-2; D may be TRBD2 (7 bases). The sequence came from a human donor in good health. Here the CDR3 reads CASSLGVGGPGTGELFF. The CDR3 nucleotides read TGCGCCAGCAGCTTGGGAGTGGGGGGGCCCGGCACCGGGGAGCTGTTTTTT.